The source of this TCR beta chain is a study of cytomegalovirus exposure and HLA in healthy donors. Use of 60 Vbeta and 13 Jbeta primers characterized the PCR. Only in-frame clones appear in the TCRdb table, and some are missing; sequencing was by immunoSEQ multiplex PCR. Here the sample spans roughly 150,000 clones, about 80% being singletons. Whole-study findings and limits: Analysis was performed later, and it showed HLA-associated TCR beta chains to be more clonally expanded than equally common others.

This clone was seen only once. What it recognizes is unknown. This sequence originates from a male donor in good health and CMV-seronegative. Specimen: PBMCs.

CDR3 amino acids: CASSKRGETQYF. CDR3 DNA sequence: TGTGCCAGTAGTAAACGGGGAGAGACCCAGTACTTC. The chain combines TRBV19 with TRBJ2-5; tentative D call: TRBD2 (5 bases). Between the trimmed V and J ends, which lost 4 bases and 4 bases, there was a span of 7 bases. The CDR3 length is 12 residues. The germline gives CDR1 LNHDA, CDR2 SQIVND (reference sequence). Based on the CDR3 plus reference TRBV19 and TRBJ2-5, the full variable domain is DGGITQSPKYLFRKEGQNVTLSCEQNLNHDAMYWYRQDPGQGLRLIYYSQIVNDFQKGDIAEGYSVSREKKESFPLTVTSAQKNPTAFYLCASSKRGETQYFGPGTRLLVL.